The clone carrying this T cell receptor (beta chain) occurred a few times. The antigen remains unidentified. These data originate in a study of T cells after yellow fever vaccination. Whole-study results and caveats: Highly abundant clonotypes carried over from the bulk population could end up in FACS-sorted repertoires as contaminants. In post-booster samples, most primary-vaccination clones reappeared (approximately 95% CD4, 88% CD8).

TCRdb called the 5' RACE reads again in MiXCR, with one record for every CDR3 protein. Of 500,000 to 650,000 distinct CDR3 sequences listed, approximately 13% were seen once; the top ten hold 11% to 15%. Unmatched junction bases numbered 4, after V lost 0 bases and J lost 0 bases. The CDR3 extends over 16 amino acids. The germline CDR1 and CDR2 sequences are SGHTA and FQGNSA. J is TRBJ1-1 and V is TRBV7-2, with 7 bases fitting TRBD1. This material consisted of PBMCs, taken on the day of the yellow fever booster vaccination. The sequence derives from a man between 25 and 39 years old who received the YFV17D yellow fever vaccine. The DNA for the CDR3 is TGTGCCAGCAGCTTAGCCCAGGGACAGATGAACACTGAAGCTTTCTTT. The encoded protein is CASSLAQGQMNTEAFF.